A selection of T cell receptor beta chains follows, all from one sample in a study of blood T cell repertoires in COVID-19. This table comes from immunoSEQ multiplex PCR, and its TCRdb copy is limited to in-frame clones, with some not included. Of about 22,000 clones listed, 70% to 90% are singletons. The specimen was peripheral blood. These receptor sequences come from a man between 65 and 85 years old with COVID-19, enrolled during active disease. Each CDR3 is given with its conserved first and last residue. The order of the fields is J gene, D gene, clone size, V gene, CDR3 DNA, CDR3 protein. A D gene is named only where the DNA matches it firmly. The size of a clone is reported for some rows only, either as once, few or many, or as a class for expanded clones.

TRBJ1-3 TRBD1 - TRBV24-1 TGTGCCACCAGTACTAAACCGGGACAGATTTCTGGAAACACCATATATTTT CATSTKPGQISGNTIYF
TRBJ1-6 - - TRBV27 TGTGCCAGCAGTTTAGGAGGGTGGACCTATAATTCACCCCTCCACTTT CASSLGGWTYNSPLHF
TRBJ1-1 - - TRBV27 TGTGCCAGCAGTTTATTAGGGGGGAACACTGAAGCTTTCTTT CASSLLGGNTEAFF
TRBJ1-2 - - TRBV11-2 TGTGCCAGCAGCTTAGATGGGAGCGAGGAGACCTTC CASSLDGSEETF
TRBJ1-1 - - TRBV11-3 TGTGCCAGCAGCTTAGCGGGATCGAACACTGAAGCTTTCTTT CASSLAGSNTEAFF
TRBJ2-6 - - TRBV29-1 TGCAGCGCCCACCTAACTGGGGCCAACGTCCTGACTTTC CSAHLTGANVLTF
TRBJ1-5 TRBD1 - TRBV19 TGTGCCAGTAGTATGGGGACAGGCAATCAGCCCCAGCATTTT CASSMGTGNQPQHF
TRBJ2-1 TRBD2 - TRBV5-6 TGTGCCAGCAGCTTGGCCGGCCAGACTAGCGGGGCCTACAATGAGCAGTTCTTC CASSLAGQTSGAYNEQFF
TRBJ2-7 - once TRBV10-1 TGCGCCAGCAGTGAGTGGCCCCTCGGGGAGCAGTACTTC CASSEWPLGEQYF
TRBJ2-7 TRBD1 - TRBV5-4 TGTGCCAGCAGCTCGCTAACAACCGGGACAGGGGGCTACGAGCAGTACTTC CASSSLTTGTGGYEQYF
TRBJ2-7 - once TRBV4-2 TGTGCCAGCAGCCAAGATCTTAGGGGCTGGCTAGGCTACGAGCAGTACTTC CASSQDLRGWLGYEQYF
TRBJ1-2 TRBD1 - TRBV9 TGTGCCAGCAGCACAACAGGGGGATATGGCTACACCTTC CASSTTGGYGYTF
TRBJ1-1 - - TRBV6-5 TGTGCCAGCAGTAAACGCTGGGAGGACACTGAAGCTTTCTTT CASSKRWEDTEAFF
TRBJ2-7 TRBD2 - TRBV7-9 TGTGCCAGCAGCGAGGGACTAGCGGGATTCCACGAGCAGTACTTC CASSEGLAGFHEQYF
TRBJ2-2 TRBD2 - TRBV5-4 TGTGCCAGCAGCTTAGGTAGCGGGAGGTCCCTAGGGGGGAACACCGGGGAGCTGTTTTTT CASSLGSGRSLGGNTGELFF
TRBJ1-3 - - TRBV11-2 TGTGCCAGCAGCTTAAATGGCCTCTCTGGAAACACCATATATTTT CASSLNGLSGNTIYF
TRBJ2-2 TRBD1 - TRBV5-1 TGCGCCAGCAGCGGTCAGGGGGAAAACACCGGGGAGCTGTTTTTT CASSGQGENTGELFF
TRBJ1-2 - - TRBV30 TGTGCCTGGAGTATTTCCCCCCGCGGTGGCTACACCTTC CAWSISPRGGYTF
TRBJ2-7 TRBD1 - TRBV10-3 TGTGCCATTGGACAGGGGGAAAAATACGAGCAGTACTTC CAIGQGEKYEQYF
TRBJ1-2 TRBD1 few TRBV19 TGTGCCAGTAGTTCGGGACAGGGGGCCGGGGGCTACACCTTC CASSSGQGAGGYTF
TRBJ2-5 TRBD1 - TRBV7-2 TGTGCCAGCAGCACACACAGGGGGCTCGGGGAGACCCAGTACTTC CASSTHRGLGETQYF
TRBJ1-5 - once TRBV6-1 TGTGCCAGCAGTGAGGTCGGGGGAGTTCCCCAGCATTTT CASSEVGGVPQHF
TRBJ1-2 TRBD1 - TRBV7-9 TGTGCCAGCAGCCTCGCACAGGGGTCAATCGGCTACACCTTC CASSLAQGSIGYTF
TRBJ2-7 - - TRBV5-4 TGTGCCAGCAGCTCAACTCACAACCTAGCTGGCGAGCAGTACTTC CASSSTHNLAGEQYF
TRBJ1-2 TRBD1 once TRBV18 TGTGCCAGCTCACCCCCCGGGACAGGGCATCCTGGCTACACCTTC CASSPPGTGHPGYTF
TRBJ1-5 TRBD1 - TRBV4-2 TGTGCCAGCAGCCAAAGGGACAGGGACTCGGGCCAGCCCCAGCATTTT CASSQRDRDSGQPQHF
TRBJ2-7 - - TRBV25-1 TGTGCCAGCAGTGAAGATTGGGGCAGGGGTTACGAGCAGTACTTC CASSEDWGRGYEQYF
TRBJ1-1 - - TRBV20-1 TGCAGTGCTACTAAGAACACTGAAGCTTTCTTT CSATKNTEAFF
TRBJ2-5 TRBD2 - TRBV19 TGTGCCAGTAGTATAGAGGCCGCTATAGCGGGAGGGCCTATCGGGACCCAGTACTTC CASSIEAAIAGGPIGTQYF
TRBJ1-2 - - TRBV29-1 TGCAGCGTTGAAGATCCGACACCTAACTATGGCTACACCTTC CSVEDPTPNYGYTF
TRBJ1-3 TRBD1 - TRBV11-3 TGTGCCAGCAGCCCAGGGGGCGCGGGCTCTGGAAACACCATATATTTT CASSPGGAGSGNTIYF